The present T cell receptor beta chain was sequenced within a study of blood T cell repertoires in COVID-19. Across the whole study: Whether acute or convalescent, the COVID-19 samples came from the United States, Italy and Spain. PBMCs, B-cell-depleted T cells, or T cells were the source of the cDNA or gDNA that made up the material.

Authors' analysis steps: Amplification of reference gene primers provided the estimated nucleated cell counts. Measured with immunoSEQ multiplex PCR; TCRdb has only the in-frame clones, and not every one. That table is the source of V, J and clone size, and D and trimming were worked out from the DNA. The sample shows 200,000 to 250,000 clones, roughly four fifths of them seen only once. Trimming left V 0 bases short and J 14 bases short, with 13 bases between. Germline-derived CDR1 and CDR2 are SQVTM and ANQGSEA. This CDR3 is 11 amino acids long. Cohorts were assigned according to the clinical history that participants reported.

Source material: PBMCs or T cells enriched from blood (not recorded which). The origin of this receptor is a woman in her fifties or sixties who had been exposed to COVID-19. J is TRBJ1-2 and V is TRBV29-1; possibly TRBD1 for D (6 bases). CDR3 in amino acids: CSVEEIQGQTF. The CDR3 nucleotides read TGCAGCGTTGAAGAAATACAGGGTCAGACCTTC.